These T cell receptor beta chains were read from a single sample in a study of follicular helper T cells after annual influenza vaccination. TCRdb keeps only in-frame clones here, not all; method: immunoSEQ multiplex PCR. The sample has 28,000 or so clones; more than 80% are singletons. The sample in question was CXCR5+ CD38- circulating T follicular helper cells from blood, obtained on the day of influenza vaccination. Source of these receptors: an adult who received the influenza vaccine. The conserved cysteine and the conserved F or W are not part of the CDR3 here. A D gene is named only where the DNA matches it firmly.

>TRBJ2-3|NA|TRBV19
ATSFGQQVTDTQY
>TRBJ1-3|NA|TRBV28
ASSFSGLNSGNTIY
>TRBJ1-3|NA|TRBV2
ASRGGSPGNTIY
>TRBJ1-2|TRBD1|TRBV7-9
ASSLGQGAIDYGYT
>TRBJ2-1|NA|TRBV5-4
ASTQGGYSYNEQF
>TRBJ2-3|TRBD1|TRBV7-3
ASSLRQGSTDTQY
>TRBJ2-7|TRBD2|TRBV13
ASSLGGRRKRGNYEQY
>TRBJ2-7|TRBD1|TRBV11-2
ASSSPGQGGRQY
>TRBJ1-1|NA|TRBV7-9
ASSTQRTEAF
>TRBJ2-5|NA|TRBV2
ASSPPGLRWETQY
>TRBJ1-1|NA|TRBV5-1
ASSPGASRDNTEAF
>TRBJ1-3|NA|TRBV11-2
ASSLDRGYGNTIY
>TRBJ1-2|TRBD1|TRBV7-9
ASSLAQGYGYT
>TRBJ1-4|TRBD1|TRBV7-9
ASSLKDRANEKLF
>TRBJ2-1|TRBD2|TRBV6-4
ASSPQAGGPYNEQF
>TRBJ1-1|NA|TRBV6-6
ASRYGQPTEAF
>TRBJ2-7|NA|TRBV7-8
ASSLWGGSYEQY
>TRBJ2-7|NA|TRBV5-1
ASSLRGNSYEQY
>TRBJ1-3|NA|TRBV6-6
ASSPGLTHTRNTIY
>TRBJ1-2|NA|TRBV30
AWSPQGYGYT
>TRBJ1-1|NA|TRBV10-3
AISGVGAAF
>TRBJ2-3|TRBD1|TRBV5-1
ASSGGTGASTDTQY